Shown below are 17 T cell receptor beta chains from a single sample sequenced in a study of blood T cell repertoires in COVID-19. Profiled with immunoSEQ multiplex PCR; TCRdb holds only in-frame clones, not every one. The data hold approximately 150,000 clones, with under 90% observed a single time. The sample comprised PBMCs or T cells enriched from blood (not recorded which). The source of these receptors is a middle-aged man in a cohort exposed to, infected with or recovered from COVID-19 (not recorded which).

This chain joins TRBV5-1 and TRBJ1-6, with a tentative D call TRBD1 (6 bases). CDR3 length equals 14 residues. The germline V and J ends were trimmed by 7 bases and 8 bases, with 16 bases remaining between them. Germline CDR1 and CDR2: SGHRS and YFSETQ. This CDR3 is CASYGQPGDSPLHF. The DNA for the CDR3 is TGCGCCAGCTACGGACAGCCAGGGGATTCACCCCTCCACTTT.

The V gene is TRBV21-1, the J gene TRBJ2-4; no check of the table's D call, TRBD1, against the DNA was made. TRBV21-1 is described as a pseudogene. The CDR3 is 19 amino acids. The chain's CDR3 is CASSKESPDRTLAKNIQYF. The CDR3 coding sequence is TGTGCCAGCAGCAAAGAATCCCCGGACAGAACCCTAGCCAAAAACATTCAGTACTTC.

The V and J genes are TRBV7-6 and TRBJ2-7, with D tentatively TRBD2 (6 bases). The CDR3 length is 14 residues. Germline V CDR1 and CDR2: SGHVS, FNYEAQ. Trimming took 4 bases from V and 6 from J, leaving 16 bases between them. For the CDR3, the DNA is TGTGCCAGCAGCTCTCGGGGGAGTTTTAGCGAGCAGTACTTC. Protein: CASSSRGSFSEQYF.

The V call is TRBV2, the J call TRBJ2-1; possible D gene TRBD2, 6 bases. CDR1 and CDR2 from the germline V gene are SNHLY and FYNNEI. Trimming removed 8 bases from V and 4 bases from J, with 12 bases in between. This CDR3 spans 13 amino acids. The CDR3 loop reads CASGGALYNEQFF. The CDR3, as DNA: TGTGCCAGCGGCGGGGCTCTTTACAATGAGCAGTTCTTC.

This clone was seen just once. At the DNA level, this CDR3 is encoded by other sequences in the same sample as well. The rearrangement joins TRBV5-1 to TRBJ2-7, with TRBD1 matching 11 bases. The length of the CDR3 is 14 residues. Trimming cost V 5 bases and J 6 bases; bases outside gene matches: 7. Germline values: CDR1 SGHRS, CDR2 YFSETQ. In nucleotides, the CDR3 is TGCGCCAGCAGGACCGGGACAGGGGGACTCGAGCAGTACTTC. Translated, it gives CASRTGTGGLEQYF.

The chain recombines TRBV3-1 (or the pseudogene TRBV3-2) with TRBJ2-7, with 10 bases aligning to TRBD1. The V segment lost 4 bases and the J segment 1 base; nucleotides outside the gene matches: 7. Germline CDR1 reads LGHDT; CDR2 reads YNNKEL (reference sequence). The CDR3 spans 16 residues. Here the CDR3 DNA reads TGTGCCAGCAGCCGAGCGACAGGGGGCCCTTCCTACGAGCAGTACTTC. Translation gives CASSRATGGPSYEQYF.

The CDR3 DNA reads TGTGCCAGCAGACACTTAGCGGGAAGTTACAATGAGCAGTTCTTC. It codes for CASRHLAGSYNEQFF. The V call is TRBV28, the J call TRBJ2-1; 8 bases align to TRBD2. V shed 6 bases and J 4 bases; nucleotides not matched to a gene: 8. CDR1 and CDR2 from the germline V gene are MDHEN and SYDVKM. The CDR3 loop spans 15 amino acids.

This clone appeared a few times. V and J are TRBV27 and TRBJ2-2, with 8 bases matching TRBD2. CDR3 size: 14 residues. Trimming cost V 6 bases and J 6 bases; bases outside gene matches: 6. Germline CDR1 reads MNHEY; CDR2 reads SMNVEV (reference sequence). The CDR3 DNA sequence: TGTGCCAGCAGGGGACTAGTGGGTCCCGGGGAGCTGTTTTTT. This encodes CASRGLVGPGELFF.

The chain joins TRBV7-6 to TRBJ2-7, with D unresolved. CDR3 length equals 13 residues. From germline, CDR1 is SGHVS and CDR2 FNYEAQ. The V end was cut by 5 bases, the J end by 0 bases, with 8 bases between. The CDR3 reads CASSVALSYEQYF. The CDR3 DNA is TGTGCCAGCAGCGTGGCCCTCTCCTACGAGCAGTACTTC.

The J gene is TRBJ2-6, the V gene TRBV27; D is ambiguous. Per the germline V gene, CDR1 is MNHEY and CDR2 is SMNVEV (reference sequence). There are 15 residues in the CDR3. Trimming left V 2 bases short and J 2 bases short, with 7 bases between. The CDR3 sequence: CASSLGVPGANVLTF. As DNA, the CDR3 is TGTGCCAGCAGTTTAGGAGTCCCTGGGGCCAACGTCCTGACTTTC.

This clone was seen more than once but under ten times. This chain connects TRBV27 to TRBJ2-7; a weak D match, TRBD1 (6 bases). Trimming took off 0 bases at V and 2 bases at J, with 8 bases between the two ends. CDR3 size: 14 residues. Germline assignment: CDR1 MNHEY and CDR2 SMNVEV (reference sequence). CDR3 in DNA: TGTGCCAGCAGTTTATCGGACAGCCCCTACGAGCAGTACTTC. As protein: CASSLSDSPYEQYF.

This chain connects TRBV20-1 to TRBJ1-1; no firm D call. Trimming took 6 bases from V and 5 from J, leaving 10 bases between them. This CDR3 spans 11 amino acids. Germline CDR1 is DFQATT and CDR2 is SNEGSKA (reference sequence). The CDR3 sequence: CSAPAGTEAFF. CDR3 bases: TGCAGTGCACCTGCGGGGACTGAAGCTTTCTTT.

Here the CDR3 reads CASSRRTGDETQYF. For the CDR3, the DNA is TGTGCCAGCAGCCGACGGACAGGGGACGAGACCCAGTACTTC. The chain employs TRBV7-9 and TRBJ2-5; 9 nucleotides align to TRBD1. Germline V gene data show CDR1 as SEHNR and CDR2 as FQNEAQ (reference sequence). Trimming at V came to 5 bases and at J to 5 bases, leaving 6 bases not matched to a gene. The CDR3 runs 14 residues.

This rearrangement joins TRBV5-1 to TRBJ1-2; 7 bases map to TRBD1. V was clipped by 4 bases and J by 8 bases; unmatched bases: 11. Germline-derived CDR1 and CDR2 are SGHRS and YFSETQ. The CDR3 spans 14 residues. CDR3 coding DNA: TGCGCCAGCAGCGCCGGACAGGCAGAAGGCGGCTACACCTTC. Translating gives CASSAGQAEGGYTF.

The V and J genes are TRBV2 and TRBJ1-2, with D possibly TRBD1 on 5 matching bases. Germline V gives CDR1 SNHLY, CDR2 FYNNEI. The length of the CDR3 is 14 residues. V was trimmed by 5 bases and J by 4 bases, leaving 14 bases between them. The CDR3 nucleotides read TGTGCCAGCAGTCCCGCAGGGCAGGGCTATGGCTACACCTTC. Its protein is CASSPAGQGYGYTF.

The table lists this clone with a count of one. This chain uses TRBV7-6 with TRBJ2-7; 7 nucleotides align to TRBD1. The V and J ends lost 2 bases and 5 bases, in that order; junction bases with no gene match: 3. In germline, CDR1 is SGHVS, CDR2 FNYEAQ. The CDR3 consists of 13 residues. The CDR3 region has the DNA TGTGCCAGCAGCTTAAAAGACAGGGACGAGCAGTACTTC. Amino acid sequence: CASSLKDRDEQYF.

This clone turned up a few times. The V call is TRBV2, the J call TRBJ1-1; perhaps TRBD1 as D (6 bases). The CDR3 totals 15 residues. In germline, CDR1 is SNHLY, CDR2 FYNNEI. Deletions cut 6 bases from V and 0 bases from J, with 14 bases between. CDR3: CASRAQGYMNTEAFF. DNA for the CDR3: TGTGCCAGCAGGGCCCAGGGGTACATGAACACTGAAGCTTTCTTT.